The 11 T cell receptor beta chains below come from one sample, sequenced in a study of shared clonotypes between healthy human individuals. Profiled with immunoSEQ multiplex PCR; TCRdb holds only in-frame clones, not every one. Altogether hundreds of thousands of clones are present, roughly 95% being singletons, with the ten largest covering around 0.12%. It was CD45RO-negative cells, positively selected for CCR7, that made up naive CD8 cells, with terminally differentiated effector memory CD45RA+ cells excluded. Sequencing was carried out using naive CD8+ T cells sorted from blood. Receptor source: a woman aged 30 to 39 in good health.

The CDR3 nucleotides are TGTGCCACGGAAGATACCGGGAACACTGAAGCTTTCTTT. This translates into CATEDTGNTEAFF. The J gene is TRBJ1-1, the V gene TRBV28; D gene ambiguous. This CDR3 has 13 amino acids. CDR1 MDHEN and CDR2 SYDVKM come from the germline V gene. Trimming took off 10 bases at V and 1 base at J, with 13 bases between the two ends.

The chain recombines TRBV20-1 with TRBJ2-1; D is uncertain. The ends were cut back, 3 bases at V and 6 bases at J, with 3 bases in the middle. Germline V gene data show CDR1 as DFQATT and CDR2 as SNEGSKA (reference sequence). The CDR3 runs to 10 residues. The CDR3 nucleotides are TGCAGTGCTAGTCCCAATGAGCAGTTCTTC. As protein: CSASPNEQFF.

The J gene is TRBJ1-5, the V gene TRBV2; TRBD1 aligns across 7 bases. V dropped 6 bases and J dropped 4; count of bases not matched to a gene: 6. Per the germline V gene, CDR1 is SNHLY and CDR2 is FYNNEI. There are 14 residues in the CDR3. For the CDR3, the DNA is TGTGCCAGCAGCGACCCACAGGGGAATCAGCCCCAGCATTTT. Residues: CASSDPQGNQPQHF.

On this clone itself: This sample also contains other DNA sequences that code for the same CDR3. The V and J genes are TRBV5-6 and TRBJ2-1; D is unresolved. This CDR3 contains 12 residues. Trimming took 0 bases from V and 7 from J, leaving 5 bases between them. Germline CDR1 reads SGHDT; CDR2 reads YYEEEE. The CDR3 DNA sequence: TGTGCCAGCAGCTTGGGAAGTAATGAGCAGTTCTTC. Translated: CASSLGSNEQFF.

The chain joins TRBV28 to TRBJ2-5, with a weak D call TRBD1 (6 bases). The end of the DNA is better explained by TRBJ2-7, so the J call may be wrong. This CDR3 contains 15 residues. CDR1 is MDHEN and CDR2 is SYDVKM in the germline V gene. CDR3 nucleotide sequence: TGTGCCAGCAGTTTATGGGGACAAGACTCCTACGAGCAGTACTTC. It encodes CASSLWGQDSYEQYF.

The chain recombines TRBV2 with TRBJ2-7; possibly TRBD1 for D (5 bases). Germline values: CDR1 SNHLY, CDR2 FYNNEI. The V and J ends lost 8 bases and 5 bases respectively, with 13 bases between them. This CDR3 spans 12 amino acids. CDR3 in DNA: TGTGCCAGCTCCCTTGGGGCCAACGAGCAGTACTTC. Translated, it gives CASSLGANEQYF.

As to this clone: Other nucleotide sequences in the sample specify the same CDR3. The V call is TRBV4-1, the J call TRBJ2-7; unclear D gene. The germline V gene encodes CDR1 MGHRA and CDR2 YSYEKL. The length of the CDR3 is 14 residues. Trimming removed 0 bases from V and 1 base from J, with 7 bases in between. The CDR3 spells CASSQDLGSYEQYF. The CDR3 DNA sequence: TGCGCCAGCAGCCAAGATTTGGGGTCCTACGAGCAGTACTTC.

V and J are TRBV7-9 and TRBJ2-7; D gene ambiguous. V lost 4 bases, J lost 3 bases, and 10 bases lay in between. CDR3 length: 13 residues. In germline, CDR1 is SEHNR, CDR2 FQNEAQ (reference sequence). The CDR3 reads CASSSQSNYEQYF. The CDR3 DNA sequence: TGTGCCAGCAGCTCCCAGTCGAACTACGAGCAGTACTTC.

The chain combines TRBV2 with TRBJ2-1; D possibly uses TRBD1 or TRBD2 (6 bases each). Trimming pared 4 bases from V and 2 bases from J, leaving 9 bases between. The CDR3 is 14 residues long. CDR1 and CDR2 (germline): SNHLY, FYNNEI. The CDR3: CASSVRGPYNEQFF. CDR3 sequence (DNA): TGTGCCAGCAGTGTCCGGGGGCCCTACAATGAGCAGTTCTTC.

This clone appeared a few times. The chain joins TRBV28 to TRBJ1-5, with a weak D call TRBD1 (5 bases). V lost 4 bases and J lost 7, with 17 bases in between. The CDR3 is 15 amino acids. Germline values: CDR1 MDHEN, CDR2 SYDVKM. The CDR3 DNA follows: TGTGCCAGCAGTTCCGGGACCCTACAGGAACAGCCCCAGCATTTT. It specifies CASSSGTLQEQPQHF.

Comment on this clone: This CDR3 is also generated by other DNA sequences in the sample. The V gene is TRBV7-9, the J gene TRBJ1-5; D gene unclear. The CDR3 contains 12 residues. Trimming stripped 5 bases from V and 2 bases from J, with 4 bases between. Germline CDR1 is SEHNR and CDR2 is FQNEAQ (reference sequence). CDR3 sequence: CASSPGNQPQHF. DNA of the CDR3: TGTGCCAGCAGCCCTGGCAATCAGCCCCAGCATTTT. Drawing the rest from reference TRBV7-9 and TRBJ1-5, the complete variable domain is DTGVSQNPRHKITKRGQNVTFRCDPISEHNRLYWYRQTLGQGPEFLTYFQNEAQLEKSRLLSDRFSAERPKGSFSTLEIQRTEQGDSAMYLCASSPGNQPQHFGDGTRLSIL.